These 31 T cell receptor beta chains were sequenced from one sample in a study of blood T cell repertoires in COVID-19. Here immunoSEQ multiplex PCR was the method, and the copy in TCRdb shows in-frame clones only, minus some. In the table there are about 200,000 clones, roughly 79% of which are singletons. Sequenced material: PBMCs or T cells enriched from blood (not recorded which). The receptors were gathered from a woman in her 50s with acute COVID-19.

V usage is TRBV6-5 and J usage is TRBJ1-3, with TRBD1 matching 9 bases. Unmatched junction bases numbered 4, after V lost 8 bases and J lost 5 bases. Germline V gene data show CDR1 as MNHEY and CDR2 as SVGAGI. The CDR3 totals 13 residues. The CDR3 is CASGGQGRNTIYF. As DNA, the CDR3 is TGTGCCAGCGGGGGACAGGGTCGAAACACCATATATTTT.

This clone appeared a single time. The rearrangement joins TRBV7-2 to TRBJ2-7; TRBD2 matches at 8 bases. This CDR3 is 14 amino acids long. Looked up from germline, CDR1 is SGHTA and CDR2 is FQGNSA. V lost 2 bases, J lost 6 bases, and 6 bases stayed unmatched. CDR3 nucleotide sequence: TGTGCCAGCAGCTTAAAGGGGACTAGTGGCGAGCAGTACTTC. It translates to CASSLKGTSGEQYF.

V and J are TRBV7-9 and TRBJ2-3, with 7 bases aligning to TRBD2. CDR3 size: 15 residues. CDR1 is SEHNR and CDR2 is FQNEAQ in the germline V gene (reference sequence). After removal of 6 bases from V and 2 bases from J, the junction contained 8 bases not matched to a gene. CDR3 sequence: CASRQTSANTDTQYF. The CDR3 coding sequence is TGTGCCAGCAGACAAACTAGCGCCAACACAGATACGCAGTATTTT.

This chain connects TRBV30 to TRBJ1-1, with no clear D. Germline CDR1 is GTSNPN and CDR2 is SVGIG (reference sequence). This CDR3 contains 12 residues. V was pared by 4 bases and J by 4 bases, with 10 bases between. The CDR3 here is CAWTTDSTEAFF. The DNA of the CDR3 is TGTGCCTGGACTACAGATAGCACTGAAGCTTTCTTT.

The gene calls are TRBV6-5 and TRBJ1-2, with TRBD1 as a possible D gene (6 bases). The germline CDR1 and CDR2 sequences are MNHEY and SVGAGI. V lost 2 bases to trimming and J lost 4 bases, with 11 bases between them. This CDR3 region has 14 residues. CDR3 nucleotide sequence: TGTGCCAGCAGTTACGGGGGGGCGGGCTATGGCTACACCTTC. Amino acids: CASSYGGAGYGYTF.

The chain recombines TRBV12-3 or TRBV12-4 with TRBJ1-2, with TRBD1 matching 7 bases. This CDR3 is built from 11 residues. The V segment lost 11 bases and the J segment 8 bases; nucleotides outside the gene matches: 8. The CDR3 sequence: CAAYTGEGYTF. Here the CDR3 DNA reads TGTGCCGCTTACACAGGGGAAGGCTACACCTTC.

The CDR3 DNA is TGTGCCAGCAGCCAGGGACTAGCGGGGGCCGCGCCGGAGACCCAGTACTTC. It translates to CASSQGLAGAAPETQYF. The V call is TRBV9, the J call TRBJ2-5; 14 bases align to TRBD2. Germline V gene lookup returns CDR1 SGDLS and CDR2 YYNGEE. This CDR3 comprises 17 residues. After removal of 4 bases from V and 5 bases from J, the junction contained 10 bases not matched to a gene. The full variable domain, with the rest looked up from reference TRBV9 and TRBJ2-5, is DSGVTQTPKHLITATGQRVTLRCSPRSGDLSVYWYQQSLDQGLQFLIQYYNGEERAKGNILERFSAQQFPDLHSELNLSSLELGDSALYFCASSQGLAGAAPETQYFGPGTRLLVL.

The chain links TRBV9 to TRBJ2-7; TRBD2 agrees at 10 bases. The germline V gene has CDR1 SGDLS and CDR2 YYNGEE. The trim removed 0 bases at V and 4 bases at J, leaving 4 bases unmatched. The CDR3 is made up of 15 amino acids. The CDR3 DNA sequence: TGTGCCAGCAGCGTAGGTCCTAGCGGGAGTTACGAGCAGTACTTC. It translates to CASSVGPSGSYEQYF.

The chain joins TRBV7-2 to TRBJ1-6, with D unclear. CDR1 and CDR2 (germline): SGHTA, FQGNSA. The V gene lost 1 base and the J gene lost 4 bases, with 8 bases spanning the gap. The CDR3 is 15 amino acids. The CDR3, as DNA: TGTGCCAGCAGCTTAGAGGCCAGGTATAATTCACCCCTCCACTTT. Residues: CASSLEARYNSPLHF.

The chain employs TRBV5-1 and TRBJ2-5; weak D call: TRBD2 (6 bases). The germline V and J ends were trimmed by 4 bases and 1 base, with 8 bases remaining between them. CDR1 is SGHRS and CDR2 is YFSETQ in the germline V gene. This CDR3 comprises 13 residues. CDR3 DNA sequence: TGCGCCAGCAGCGGCGGGATCCAAGAGACCCAGTACTTC. It is translated as CASSGGIQETQYF.

This chain joins TRBV7-2 and TRBJ2-1, with 10 bases that match TRBD2. The CDR3 contains 15 residues. CDR1 and CDR2 (germline): SGHTA, FQGNSA. Trimming at V came to 2 bases and at J to 9 bases, leaving 7 bases not matched to a gene. DNA for the CDR3: TGTGCCAGCAGCTTAAGCGTAGCGGGAGGTGTTGAGCAGTTCTTC. Its protein is CASSLSVAGGVEQFF.

This clone was observed a single time. The V and J genes are TRBV4-1 and TRBJ2-1; 13 positions agree with TRBD2. Germline CDR1 and CDR2: MGHRA and YSYEKL. Trimming cost V 4 bases and J 0 bases; bases outside gene matches: 9. The CDR3 covers 19 residues. The CDR3 protein is CASSLKGLAGLSSYNEQFF. CDR3 DNA: TGCGCCAGCAGCCTTAAGGGACTAGCGGGACTATCCTCCTACAATGAGCAGTTCTTC.

This clone was counted once. The rearrangement joins TRBV28 to TRBJ2-7, with a weak D call TRBD2 (5 bases). Germline loops: CDR1 MDHEN, CDR2 SYDVKM. This CDR3 spans 15 amino acids. Trimming cost V 10 bases and J 4 bases, with 23 bases left between them. The CDR3, as DNA: TGTGCCACCAGCCCCCCTAGTCGGGGTCTATACGAGCAGTACTTC. It specifies CATSPPSRGLYEQYF.

This CDR3 is CASSFLFTGNTIYF. The DNA of the CDR3 is TGTGCCAGCAGCTTTCTTTTTACTGGAAACACCATATATTTT. The rearrangement links TRBV7-9 to TRBJ1-3; the D is unclear. Germline CDR1 SEHNR, CDR2 FQNEAQ (reference sequence). Trimming shortened V by 3 bases and J by 2 bases, and 8 bases separated the two germline ends. The CDR3 contains 14 residues.

This clone was recorded once. This chain joins TRBV30 and TRBJ1-5, with TRBD1 as a possible D gene (5 bases). Trimming took 2 bases from V and 0 from J, leaving 11 bases between them. This CDR3 has 15 residues. Germline V gene data show CDR1 as GTSNPN and CDR2 as SVGIG (reference sequence). The CDR3 spells CAWSPQGGSNQPQHF. The CDR3 nucleotides are TGTGCCTGGAGTCCTCAGGGTGGTAGCAATCAGCCCCAGCATTTT.

The chain is built from TRBV6-5 and TRBJ1-4, with D possibly being TRBD1 (6 bases). This CDR3 region has 13 residues. Deletions cut 5 bases from V and 3 bases from J, with 7 bases between. CDR1 and CDR2 from the germline V gene are MNHEY and SVGAGI. Here the CDR3 DNA reads TGTGCCAGCAGTAGGACAGCTAATGAAAAACTGTTTTTT. Encoded protein: CASSRTANEKLFF.

In regard to this clone: The same CDR3 can be traced to other DNA sequences in this sample. The rearrangement joins TRBV6-1 to TRBJ1-2; D call uncertain. Germline lookup yields CDR1 MNHNS and CDR2 SASEGT. This CDR3 comprises 12 residues. The germline V and J ends were trimmed by 2 bases and 8 bases, with 9 bases remaining between them. CDR3 loop: CASSETVGGYTF. The DNA for the CDR3 is TGTGCCAGCAGTGAAACCGTGGGCGGCTACACCTTC.

CDR3 nucleotides: TGCAGCGTTGTCATTTCCGGGACAGCGAACACTGAAGCTTTCTTT. This codes for CSVVISGTANTEAFF. This chain uses TRBV29-1 with TRBJ1-1; TRBD1 aligns across 7 bases. Unmatched junction bases numbered 9, after V lost 4 bases and J lost 1 base. Looked up from germline, CDR1 is SQVTM and CDR2 is ANQGSEA. CDR3 size: 15 residues.

The V and J genes are TRBV7-2 and TRBJ2-7; 13 bases are a match to TRBD2. The junction had 15 bases not matched to a gene; V was cut back by 5 bases and J by 5 bases. CDR3 length equals 18 residues. Germline V lookup: CDR1 SGHTA, CDR2 FQGNSA. The CDR3: CASSQRPLTSGGAHEQYF. The CDR3 DNA reads as TGTGCCAGCAGCCAACGCCCACTAACTAGCGGGGGGGCCCACGAGCAGTACTTC.

This clone has only a few counts. The CDR3 coding sequence is TGTGCCAGCAGCCCTAACGGGGTCGTCGACACCATATATTTT. This encodes CASSPNGVVDTIYF. V usage is TRBV27 and J usage is TRBJ1-3; D remains unclear. The ends were cut back, 6 bases at V and 8 bases at J, with 17 bases in the middle. Germline V CDR1 and CDR2: MNHEY, SMNVEV (reference sequence). This CDR3 comprises 14 residues.

The chain couples TRBV29-1 to TRBJ2-7; 10 nucleotides match TRBD2. Losses at the gene ends were 5 bases for V and 5 bases for J; bases not matched to a gene: 9. Per germline, CDR1 SQVTM and CDR2 ANQGSEA. The CDR3 runs to 14 residues. CDR3 DNA: TGCAGCGTTCTAGCGGGAGCCTCTAACAACGAGCAGTACTTC. Its protein is CSVLAGASNNEQYF.

The chain is built from TRBV2 and TRBJ2-3; the D is unclear. The CDR3 spans 13 residues. Germline lookup yields CDR1 SNHLY and CDR2 FYNNEI. Trimming took 6 bases from V and 1 from J, leaving 8 bases between them. CDR3 residues: CASSRVGTDTQYF. Here the CDR3 DNA reads TGTGCCAGCAGCCGAGTAGGCACAGATACGCAGTATTTT.

The rearrangement uses TRBV11-2 and TRBJ2-3; 11 bases align to TRBD2. Germline trimming cut 5 bases from V and 0 bases from J; bases unmatched to any gene: 13. Germline values: CDR1 SGHAT, CDR2 FQNNGV. The length of the CDR3 is 19 residues. CDR3 DNA: TGTGCCAGCAGCAAGGGACTAGCGGTCGGGGACGCTAGCACAGATACGCAGTATTTT. It translates to CASSKGLAVGDASTDTQYF. Based on the CDR3 plus reference TRBV11-2 and TRBJ2-3, the full variable domain is EAGVAQSPRYKIIEKRQSVAFWCNPISGHATLYWYQQILGQGPKLLIQFQNNGVVDDSQLPKDRFSAERLKGVDSTLKIQPAKLEDSAVYLCASSKGLAVGDASTDTQYFGPGTRLTVL.

The V gene is TRBV19, the J gene TRBJ1-4; 8 bases map to TRBD1. V dropped 1 base and J dropped 3; count of bases not matched to a gene: 10. CDR1 is LNHDA and CDR2 is SQIVND in the germline V gene (reference sequence). This CDR3 is built from 18 residues. CDR3: CASSIGRTGSEANEKLFF. CDR3 nucleotide sequence: TGTGCCAGTAGTATAGGACGGACAGGGTCTGAGGCTAATGAAAAACTGTTTTTT.

The chain uses TRBV28 and TRBJ1-6; 7 bases agree with TRBD1. The CDR3 is 16 amino acids. The V segment lost 4 bases and the J segment 7 bases; nucleotides outside the gene matches: 10. Germline CDR1 reads MDHEN; CDR2 reads SYDVKM. The CDR3 reads CASSSRTGFVNSPLHF. DNA of the CDR3: TGTGCCAGCAGTTCCCGGACAGGCTTTGTCAATTCACCCCTCCACTTT.

The gene calls are TRBV19 and TRBJ2-5; the D is unclear. The V end was cut by 4 bases, the J end by 1 base, with 10 bases between. Germline CDR1 LNHDA, CDR2 SQIVND (reference sequence). CDR3 length equals 14 residues. The CDR3 DNA reads as TGTGCCAGTAGTACCCCGACAACCCAAGAGACCCAGTACTTC. Encoded protein: CASSTPTTQETQYF. The full variable domain, rest sourced from reference TRBV19 and TRBJ2-5, is DGGITQSPKYLFRKEGQNVTLSCEQNLNHDAMYWYRQDPGQGLRLIYYSQIVNDFQKGDIAEGYSVSREKKESFPLTVTSAQKNPTAFYLCASSTPTTQETQYFGPGTRLLVL.

The J gene is TRBJ1-5, the V gene TRBV28, with a tentative D call TRBD1 (5 bases). Trimming shortened V by 3 bases and J by 3 bases, and 9 bases separated the two germline ends. The CDR3 runs 14 residues. Germline lookup yields CDR1 MDHEN and CDR2 SYDVKM. As DNA, the CDR3 is TGTGCCAGCAGTTTGGTCAGGGACAATCAGCCCCAGCATTTT. This encodes CASSLVRDNQPQHF.

This clone was observed a few times. J is TRBJ2-5 and V is TRBV5-4; possibly TRBD1 for D (6 bases). Between the trimmed V and J ends, which lost 2 bases and 6 bases, there was a span of 11 bases. Germline assignment: CDR1 SGHNT and CDR2 YYREEE (reference sequence). The CDR3 has 13 residues. This CDR3 is CASSFGGDKTQYF. The CDR3 DNA follows: TGTGCCAGCAGCTTTGGTGGGGACAAGACCCAGTACTTC.

CDR3 nucleotides: TGTGCCAGCAGCTTGGCGAGGGGGAATACCTACGAGCAGTACTTC. Its translation: CASSLARGNTYEQYF. The chain has TRBV5-8 and TRBJ2-7, with D tentatively TRBD1 (6 bases). Looked up from germline, CDR1 is SGHTS and CDR2 is YDEGEE. The CDR3 totals 15 residues. Trimming took 0 bases from V and 2 from J, leaving 12 bases between them.

This chain uses TRBV5-1 with TRBJ2-5, with D perhaps matching TRBD1 (7 bases). V was shortened by 4 bases and J by 4 bases, with 23 bases between the two germline ends. This CDR3 spans 17 amino acids. The germline CDR1 and CDR2 sequences are SGHRS and YFSETQ. The CDR3 coding sequence is TGCGCCAGCAGCCAGGGGGGTAGGACGCAGGGTAGAGAGACCCAGTACTTC. Its translation: CASSQGGRTQGRETQYF.

The CDR3 sequence is CASSLVRGETQYF. The CDR3 DNA reads TGTGCCAGCAGCTTGGTTCGAGGGGAGACCCAGTACTTC. The chain couples TRBV5-4 to TRBJ2-5; D possibly corresponds to TRBD2 (5 bases). V shed 0 bases and J shed 5 bases, with 8 bases lying between them. This CDR3 is 13 amino acids long. CDR1 and CDR2 (germline): SGHNT, YYREEE (reference sequence).